The 23 T cell receptor beta chains below were found in one sample sequenced in a study of shared clonotypes between healthy human individuals. Profiled with immunoSEQ multiplex PCR; TCRdb holds only in-frame clones, not every one. The repertoire consists of some 200,000 clones, with roughly 91% occurring once and the leading ten covering roughly 0.07%. The sample taken for sequencing was naive CD4+ T cells sorted from blood. Stated subset: CD45RA+ positively selected. These TCRs come from a woman in her twenties or thirties in good health.

The rearrangement links TRBV11-2 to TRBJ1-1; D is uncertain. V was cut by 4 bases and J by 2 bases, with 11 bases left in between. CDR1 and CDR2 (germline): SGHAT, FQNNGV. This CDR3 comprises 14 residues. In DNA form, the CDR3 reads TGTGCCAGCAGCTATCGTGTGGGAAACACTGAAGCTTTCTTT. Residues: CASSYRVGNTEAFF.

The V gene is TRBV6-6, the J gene TRBJ1-1; 7 bases line up with TRBD1. Germline V gene lookup returns CDR1 MNHNY and CDR2 SVGAGI (reference sequence). V lost 3 bases, J lost 6 bases, and 13 bases stayed unmatched. The CDR3 runs to 16 residues. CDR3 sequence (DNA): TGTGCCAGCAGTTATCCCAGAGGGGGCGCTAGCGCTGAAGCTTTCTTT. It yields the protein CASSYPRGGASAEAFF.

The rearrangement links TRBV28 to TRBJ2-1; weak D call: TRBD2 (7 bases). Germline CDR1 reads MDHEN; CDR2 reads SYDVKM. V dropped 3 bases and J dropped 7 bases, with 19 bases sitting between them. CDR3 length equals 16 residues. CDR3 nucleotide sequence: TGTGCCAGCAGTTTGATTGGGAGGGGGGCGCGGAATGAGCAGTTCTTC. It is translated as CASSLIGRGARNEQFF.

This rearrangement joins TRBV30 to TRBJ2-6; no definite D call. Germline V CDR1 and CDR2: GTSNPN, SVGIG (reference sequence). V was pared by 8 bases and J by 2 bases, with 13 bases between. The length of the CDR3 is 14 residues. Written as DNA, the CDR3 is TGTGCCCTCAATTGGAGAACTGGGGCCAACGTCCTGACTTTC. Protein: CALNWRTGANVLTF.

The V call is TRBV5-1, the J call TRBJ2-5; TRBD2 matches at 11 bases. CDR3 length: 16 amino acids. The V and J ends lost 2 bases and 5 bases, in that order; junction bases with no gene match: 8. CDR1 SGHRS and CDR2 YFSETQ come from the germline V gene. CDR3 bases: TGCGCCAGCAGCTTAAATCTAGCGGGAGGTGGGGAGACCCAGTACTTC. Its protein is CASSLNLAGGGETQYF.

V and J are TRBV5-6 and TRBJ1-2, with D possibly TRBD1 on 6 matching bases. With 4 bases removed from V and 4 bases from J, the gap between germline ends came to 23 bases. The CDR3 sequence is 17 residues long. From germline, CDR1 is SGHDT and CDR2 YYEEEE. Written as DNA, the CDR3 is TGTGCCAGCAGCCCAACCCCTCGACAGGTATGGACCTATGGCTACACCTTC. Its translation is CASSPTPRQVWTYGYTF.

The chain combines TRBV6-6 with TRBJ2-2; 11 bases map to TRBD2. Germline lookup yields CDR1 MNHNY and CDR2 SVGAGI (reference sequence). J lost 3 bases, V lost 4 bases, and 4 bases had no gene match. The CDR3 runs to 16 residues. CDR3 loop: CASSSSGLADTGELFF. In DNA, the CDR3 is TGTGCCAGCAGTTCGTCGGGACTAGCGGACACCGGGGAGCTGTTTTTT.

This chain links TRBV12-5 with TRBJ2-1; 12 bases map to TRBD2. Germline V gives CDR1 LGHNT, CDR2 FRNRAP. With 2 bases clipped from V and 7 bases from J, the junction kept 6 bases outside the gene matches. This CDR3 has 16 residues. CDR3 in DNA: TGTGCTAGTGGTTTGAACCCTGGACTAGCGGGGAATGAGCAGTTCTTC. It is translated as CASGLNPGLAGNEQFF.

The gene calls are TRBV4-1 and TRBJ2-5; 9 nucleotides agree with TRBD2. The DNA end favors TRBJ2-7, so the J call may be wrong. CDR3 length equals 16 residues. Per the germline V gene, CDR1 is MGHRA and CDR2 is YSYEKL. CDR3 region: CASSPWPSGKGYEQYF. The CDR3 coding sequence is TGCGCCAGCAGCCCCTGGCCTAGCGGGAAGGGCTACGAGCAGTACTTC.

The chain joins TRBV5-1 to TRBJ2-7; D remains unclear. The V gene lost 4 bases and the J gene lost 4 bases, with 15 bases spanning the gap. The germline CDR1 and CDR2 sequences are SGHRS and YFSETQ. This CDR3 region has 14 residues. CDR3 in DNA: TGCGCCAGCAGCGTCTCAGTGAGTCCTTACGAGCAGTACTTC. Its translation: CASSVSVSPYEQYF.

V gene TRBV18 combines with J gene TRBJ1-1, with 10 nucleotides matching TRBD1. The length of the CDR3 is 16 residues. The germline CDR1 and CDR2 sequences are KGHSH and LQKENI. J was trimmed by 1 base and V by 4 bases; bases with no gene match: 6. Here the CDR3 DNA reads TGTGCCAGCTCACGGGACAGGGGAGAGGGGAACACTGAAGCTTTCTTT. This sequence encodes CASSRDRGEGNTEAFF.

V is TRBV2 and J is TRBJ2-5; TRBD1 aligns across 10 bases. The CDR3 has 14 residues. Per the germline V gene, CDR1 is SNHLY and CDR2 is FYNNEI. V lost 7 bases, J lost 4 bases, and 6 bases stayed unmatched. CDR3 sequence: CASTFGQGVETQYF. The CDR3 DNA reads as TGTGCCAGCACCTTTGGACAGGGGGTAGAGACCCAGTACTTC. Using reference TRBV2 and TRBJ2-5 for the parts outside the CDR3, the full variable domain is EPEVTQTPSHQVTQMGQEVILRCVPISNHLYFYWYRQILGQKVEFLVSFYNNEISEKSEIFDDQFSVERPDGSNFTLKIRSTKLEDSAMYFCASTFGQGVETQYFGPGTRLLVL.

This chain uses TRBV18 with TRBJ1-1, with TRBD1 as a possible D gene (6 bases). The CDR3 spans 14 residues. Looked up from germline, CDR1 is KGHSH and CDR2 is LQKENI. The V gene lost 3 bases and the J gene lost 3 bases, with 11 bases spanning the gap. The CDR3: CASSPRQAYTEAFF. The CDR3 DNA is TGTGCCAGCTCACCCCGACAGGCCTACACTGAAGCTTTCTTT. Full variable domain (outside the CDR3, taken from reference TRBV18 and TRBJ1-1): NAGVMQNPRHLVRRRGQEARLRCSPMKGHSHVYWYRQLPEEGLKFMVYLQKENIIDESGMPKERFSAEFPKEGPSILRIQQVVRGDSAAYFCASSPRQAYTEAFFGQGTRLTVV.

This rearrangement joins TRBV6-5 to TRBJ2-7, with 10 bases that match TRBD2. Germline V gene sequence: CDR1 MNHEY, CDR2 SVGAGI. J lost 2 bases, V lost 2 bases, and 0 bases had no gene match. The CDR3 runs to 14 residues. The CDR3 sequence is CASSYLAGAYEQYF. The CDR3 DNA reads as TGTGCCAGCAGTTACCTAGCGGGGGCCTACGAGCAGTACTTC.

V usage is TRBV6-5 and J usage is TRBJ1-5; 7 bases are shared with TRBD1. The CDR3 runs 15 residues. The trim removed 6 bases at V and 4 bases at J, leaving 9 bases unmatched. Looked up from germline, CDR1 is MNHEY and CDR2 is SVGAGI. The CDR3 nucleotides read TGTGCCAGCAGACTAAACAGGGGTTGGAATCAGCCCCAGCATTTT. Protein product: CASRLNRGWNQPQHF.

This chain connects TRBV27 to TRBJ2-7; D not resolved. CDR1 is MNHEY, CDR2 SMNVEV, per germline (reference sequence). The CDR3 covers 14 residues. Deletions cut 7 bases from V and 2 bases from J, with 15 bases between. For the CDR3, the DNA is TGTGCCAGCAAGTCCCGGCAGGCCCCCTACGAGCAGTACTTC. It codes for CASKSRQAPYEQYF.

The chain recombines TRBV11-2 with TRBJ2-5, with TRBD2 matching 12 bases. Germline V gives CDR1 SGHAT, CDR2 FQNNGV. Trimming at V came to 1 base and at J to 11 bases, leaving 8 bases not matched to a gene. This CDR3 has 15 residues. Here the CDR3 DNA reads TGTGCCAGCAGCTTAGGACTAGCGGGAGTCGGAGAGCAGTACTTC. As protein: CASSLGLAGVGEQYF. Full variable domain (outside the CDR3, taken from reference TRBV11-2 and TRBJ2-5): EAGVAQSPRYKIIEKRQSVAFWCNPISGHATLYWYQQILGQGPKLLIQFQNNGVVDDSQLPKDRFSAERLKGVDSTLKIQPAKLEDSAVYLCASSLGLAGVGEQYFGPGTRLLVL.

The chain uses TRBV5-1 and TRBJ1-1; no clear D. Trimming removed 5 bases from V and 2 bases from J, with 10 bases in between. Germline CDR1 and CDR2: SGHRS and YFSETQ. The CDR3 loop spans 13 amino acids. Here the CDR3 reads CASRERENTEAFF. The CDR3 bases are TGCGCCAGCAGAGAGAGGGAAAACACTGAAGCTTTCTTT.

The chain couples TRBV30 to TRBJ2-7, with D possibly matching TRBD2 (5 bases). The CDR3 totals 16 residues. V was shortened by 2 bases and J by 4 bases, with 21 bases between the two germline ends. Germline loops: CDR1 GTSNPN, CDR2 SVGIG (reference sequence). CDR3 DNA: TGTGCCTGGAGTAAATCAAAAGGCCCTCGGGGATACGAGCAGTACTTC. It encodes CAWSKSKGPRGYEQYF.

The V gene is TRBV28, the J gene TRBJ1-2; possibly TRBD1 for D (5 bases). Per germline, CDR1 MDHEN and CDR2 SYDVKM. Trimming pared 7 bases from V and 4 bases from J, leaving 22 bases between. The length of the CDR3 is 16 residues. Written as DNA, the CDR3 is TGTGCCAGCACCCCCCATTTGGGCCTCGGGGCCTATGGCTACACCTTC. It codes for CASTPHLGLGAYGYTF.

The chain links TRBV29-1 to TRBJ2-3, with 9 bases identical to TRBD2. The length of the CDR3 is 14 residues. Looked up from germline, CDR1 is SQVTM and CDR2 is ANQGSEA. Trimming at V came to 6 bases and at J to 3 bases, leaving 7 bases not matched to a gene. CDR3 loop: CSVGSGGGTDTQYF. CDR3 nucleotides: TGCAGCGTGGGTAGCGGGGGTGGGACAGATACGCAGTATTTT.

In its sample, this clone was seen once. The chain has TRBV18 and TRBJ1-1; D may be TRBD1 (6 bases). Trimming left V 4 bases short and J 1 base short, with 7 bases between. The CDR3 is 13 residues long. Germline CDR1 reads KGHSH; CDR2 reads LQKENI. As DNA, the CDR3 is TGTGCCAGCTCACGGGACAAGAACACTGAAGCTTTCTTT. Its protein is CASSRDKNTEAFF. Looking up the rest from reference TRBV18 and TRBJ1-1 gives the full variable domain: NAGVMQNPRHLVRRRGQEARLRCSPMKGHSHVYWYRQLPEEGLKFMVYLQKENIIDESGMPKERFSAEFPKEGPSILRIQQVVRGDSAAYFCASSRDKNTEAFFGQGTRLTVV.

The chain is built from TRBV9 and TRBJ2-7; the match to TRBD1 covers 9 bases. Germline trimming cut 3 bases from V and 5 bases from J; bases unmatched to any gene: 6. The CDR3 runs 14 residues. The germline V gene encodes CDR1 SGDLS and CDR2 YYNGEE. Here the CDR3 reads CASSARDRAHEQYF. The CDR3 nucleotides are TGTGCCAGCAGCGCCCGGGACAGGGCCCACGAGCAGTACTTC.